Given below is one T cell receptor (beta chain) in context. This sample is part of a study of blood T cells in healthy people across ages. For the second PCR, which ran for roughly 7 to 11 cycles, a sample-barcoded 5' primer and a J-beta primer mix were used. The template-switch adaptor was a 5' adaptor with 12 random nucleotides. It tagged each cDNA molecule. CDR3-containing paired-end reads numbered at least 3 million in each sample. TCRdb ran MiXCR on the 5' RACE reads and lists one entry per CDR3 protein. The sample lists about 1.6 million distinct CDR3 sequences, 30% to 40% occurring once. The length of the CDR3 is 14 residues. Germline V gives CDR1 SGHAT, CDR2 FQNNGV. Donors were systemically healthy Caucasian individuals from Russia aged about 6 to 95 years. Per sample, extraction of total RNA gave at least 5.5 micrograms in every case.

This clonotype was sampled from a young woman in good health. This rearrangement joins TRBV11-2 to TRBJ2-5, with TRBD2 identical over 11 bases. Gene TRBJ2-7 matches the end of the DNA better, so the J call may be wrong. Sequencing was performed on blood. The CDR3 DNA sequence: TGTGCCAGCATCCCCGGGACTAGCGGTTACGAGCAGTACTTC. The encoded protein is CASIPGTSGYEQYF.